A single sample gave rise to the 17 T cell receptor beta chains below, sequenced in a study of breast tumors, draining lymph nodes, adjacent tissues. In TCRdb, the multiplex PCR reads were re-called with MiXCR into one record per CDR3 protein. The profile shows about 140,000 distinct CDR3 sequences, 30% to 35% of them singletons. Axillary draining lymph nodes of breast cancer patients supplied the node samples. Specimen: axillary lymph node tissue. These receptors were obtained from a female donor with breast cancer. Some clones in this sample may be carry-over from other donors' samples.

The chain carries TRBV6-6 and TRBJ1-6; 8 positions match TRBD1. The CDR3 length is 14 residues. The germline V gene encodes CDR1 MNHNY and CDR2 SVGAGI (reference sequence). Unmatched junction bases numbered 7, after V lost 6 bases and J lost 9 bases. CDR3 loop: CASSIGQGGSPLHF. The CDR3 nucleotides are TGTGCCAGCAGCATCGGACAGGGCGGTTCACCCCTCCACTTT.

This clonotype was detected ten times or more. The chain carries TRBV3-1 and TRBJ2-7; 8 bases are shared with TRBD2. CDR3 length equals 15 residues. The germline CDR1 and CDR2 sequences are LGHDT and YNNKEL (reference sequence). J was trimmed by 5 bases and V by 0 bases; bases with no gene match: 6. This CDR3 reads CASSQDRGGRDEQYF. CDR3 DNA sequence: TGTGCCAGCAGCCAAGATCGGGGGGGGCGGGACGAGCAGTACTTC.

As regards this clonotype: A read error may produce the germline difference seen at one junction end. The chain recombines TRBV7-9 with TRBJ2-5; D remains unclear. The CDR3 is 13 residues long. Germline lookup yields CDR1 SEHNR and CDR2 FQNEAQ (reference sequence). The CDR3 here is CACGLNAQETQYF. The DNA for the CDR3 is TGTGCCTGCGGCCTAAACGCACAAGAGACCCAGTACTTT.

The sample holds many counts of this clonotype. In DNA, the CDR3 is TGCAGTGCTGTTGGACAGGGGGACAAGCAGTACTTC. Amino acids: CSAVGQGDKQYF. This chain uses TRBV20-1 with TRBJ2-7; the match to TRBD1 covers 10 bases. The CDR3 has 12 amino acids. Germline CDR1 reads DFQATT; CDR2 reads SNEGSKA (reference sequence). After removal of 5 bases from V and 8 bases from J, the junction contained 6 bases not matched to a gene.

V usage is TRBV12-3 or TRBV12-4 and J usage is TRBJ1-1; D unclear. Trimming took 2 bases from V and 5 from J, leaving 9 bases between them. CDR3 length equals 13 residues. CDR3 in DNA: TGTGCCAGCAGTTTAAAGGGCGGGACTGAAGCTTTCTTT. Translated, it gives CASSLKGGTEAFF.

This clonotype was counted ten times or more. The CDR3 nucleotides are TGTGCCAGCAGCTTAGTTCCCATAGGGCAGTTCTCTGGAAACACCATATATTTT. It translates to CASSLVPIGQFSGNTIYF. V and J are TRBV7-2 and TRBJ1-3; D remains unclear. Trimming cost V 1 base and J 0 bases, with 16 bases left between them. Germline CDR1 is SGHTA and CDR2 is FQGNSA. The length of the CDR3 is 18 residues.

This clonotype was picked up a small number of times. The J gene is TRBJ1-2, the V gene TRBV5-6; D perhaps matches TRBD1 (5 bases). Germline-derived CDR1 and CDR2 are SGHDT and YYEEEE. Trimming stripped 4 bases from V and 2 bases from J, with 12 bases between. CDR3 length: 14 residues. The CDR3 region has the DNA TGTGCCAGCAGCCTCGGGACGCCCAACTATGGCTACACCTTC. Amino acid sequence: CASSLGTPNYGYTF.

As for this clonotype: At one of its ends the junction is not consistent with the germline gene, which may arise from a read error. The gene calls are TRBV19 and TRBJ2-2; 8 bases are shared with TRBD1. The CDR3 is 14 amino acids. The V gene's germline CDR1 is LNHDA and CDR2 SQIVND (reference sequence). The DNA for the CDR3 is TGTGCCAGTGGTATGACAGGGGAGACCGGGGAGCTGTTTTTT. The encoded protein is CASGMTGETGELFF.

The CDR3 loop reads CSVSGRGGEKLFF. CDR3 DNA: TGCAGCGTTTCCGGCAGGGGGGGTGAAAAACTGTTTTTT. The V call is TRBV29-1, the J call TRBJ1-4; 7 bases fit TRBD1. The CDR3 consists of 13 residues. Germline assignment: CDR1 SQVTM and CDR2 ANQGSEA. The V gene end was trimmed by 5 bases and the J gene end by 7 bases; junction bases not matched to a gene: 7.

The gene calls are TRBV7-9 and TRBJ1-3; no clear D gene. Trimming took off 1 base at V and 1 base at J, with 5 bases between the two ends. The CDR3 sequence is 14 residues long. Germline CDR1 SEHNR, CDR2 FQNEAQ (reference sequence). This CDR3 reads CASSLVGSGNTIYF. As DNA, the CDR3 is TGTGCCAGCAGCTTAGTGGGGTCTGGAAACACCATATATTTT.

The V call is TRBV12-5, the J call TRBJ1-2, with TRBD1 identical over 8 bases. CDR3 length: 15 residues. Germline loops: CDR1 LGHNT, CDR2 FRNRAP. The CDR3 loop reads CASSLSWTGIYGYTF. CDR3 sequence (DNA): TGTGCCAGCAGTTTATCTTGGACAGGGATCTATGGCTACACCTTC.

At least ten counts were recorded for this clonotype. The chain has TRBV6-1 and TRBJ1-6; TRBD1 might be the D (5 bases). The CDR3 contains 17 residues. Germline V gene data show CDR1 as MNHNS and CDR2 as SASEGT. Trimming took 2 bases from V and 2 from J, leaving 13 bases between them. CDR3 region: CASSEPLSGAYNSPLHF. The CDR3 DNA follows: TGTGCCAGCAGTGAACCCCTTTCGGGGGCCTATAATTCACCCCTCCACTTT.

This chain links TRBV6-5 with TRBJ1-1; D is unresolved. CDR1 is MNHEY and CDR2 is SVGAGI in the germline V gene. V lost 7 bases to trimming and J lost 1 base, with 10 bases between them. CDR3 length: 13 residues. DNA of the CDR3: TGTGCCAGCACATTGCGCACGAACACTGAAGCTTTCTTT. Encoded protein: CASTLRTNTEAFF.

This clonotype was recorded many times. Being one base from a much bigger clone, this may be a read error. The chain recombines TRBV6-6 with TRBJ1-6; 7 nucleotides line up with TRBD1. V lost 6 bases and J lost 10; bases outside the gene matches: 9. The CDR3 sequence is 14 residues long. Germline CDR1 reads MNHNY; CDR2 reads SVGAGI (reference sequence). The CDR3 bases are TGTGCCAGCAGCCGGGGACAGTCGGGCTCACCCCTCCACTTT. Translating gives CASSRGQSGSPLHF.

CDR3 bases: TGCAGCTTAGGTCGACTCCCGGCAGGGTTGGAGACCCAGTACTTC. It encodes CSLGRLPAGLETQYF. J is TRBJ2-5 and V is TRBV29-1; TRBD1 is a possible D gene (5 bases). This CDR3 has 15 residues. Trimming took off 8 bases at V and 5 bases at J, with 24 bases between the two ends. CDR1 SQVTM and CDR2 ANQGSEA come from the germline V gene.

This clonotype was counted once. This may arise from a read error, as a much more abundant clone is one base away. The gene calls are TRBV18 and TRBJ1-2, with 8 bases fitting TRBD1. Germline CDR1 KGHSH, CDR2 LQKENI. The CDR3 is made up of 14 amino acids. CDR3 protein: CVSSPDRELYGYTF. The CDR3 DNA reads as TGTGTCAGCTCACCGGACAGGGAACTCTATGGCTACACCTTC.

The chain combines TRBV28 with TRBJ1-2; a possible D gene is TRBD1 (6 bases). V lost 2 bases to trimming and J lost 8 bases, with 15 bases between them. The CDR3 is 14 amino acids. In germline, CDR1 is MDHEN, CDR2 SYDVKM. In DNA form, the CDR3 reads TGTGCCAGCAGTTTAGGGGGGCAGGGAGGGGGCTACACCTTC. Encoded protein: CASSLGGQGGGYTF.